This T cell receptor beta chain was captured in a study of post-analysis software for immune sequencing data. The CDR3 length is 13 residues. Per the germline V gene, CDR1 is SEHNR and CDR2 is FQNEAQ (reference sequence). With 3 bases removed from V and 8 bases from J, the gap between germline ends came to 11 bases. For this clonotype: What it binds is unknown.

Study conclusions and caveats: Roughly five TRBV segments occurring more often in patients than controls included TRBV5-6, TRBV5-1 and TRBV20-1.

Tagging with unique molecular identifiers was a feature of the TCR beta cDNA libraries. One entry per CDR3 protein, called by TCRdb with MiXCR from the PCR reads. There are roughly 580,000 distinct CDR3 sequences in the sample; roughly 46% occur only once, and more than 1.5% lies in the top ten. The origin of this receptor is a girl aged 5-17 years with multiple sclerosis. The rearrangement links TRBV7-9 to TRBJ2-1; D ambiguous. The sample comprised blood. For the CDR3, the DNA is TGTGCCAGCAGCTTCCGAGACCAGGATGAGCAGTTCTTC. It codes for CASSFRDQDEQFF.